Presented here are 11 T cell receptor beta chains from one specimen sequenced in a study of T cells in Graves' hyperthyroidism and ophthalmopathy. TCR beta CDR3 sequences were amplified from RNA transcripts. Carried out on the TCR CDR3, a first-round RT-PCR used the HTBI primer set. TCRdb reprocessed the multiplex PCR reads via MiXCR and lists one record per CDR3 protein. The table includes about 700,000 distinct CDR3 sequences, over 40% detected once. The sequenced sample consisted of peripheral blood or thyroid tissue (not recorded which). Receptors originate from an adult man with Graves' disease, either hyperthyroidism or ophthalmopathy (not recorded which).

This clonotype was seen many times. The DNA of the CDR3 is TGCAGCCTGGGGGACACTGAAGCTTTCTTT. Its protein is CSLGDTEAFF. The gene calls are TRBV29-1 and TRBJ1-1, with D perhaps TRBD1 (5 bases). The CDR3 is 10 amino acids. Germline V lookup: CDR1 SQVTM, CDR2 ANQGSEA. Trimming cost V 8 bases and J 3 bases, with 7 bases left between them. Full variable domain (rest looked up from reference TRBV29-1 and TRBJ1-1): SAVISQKPSRDICQRGTSLTIQCQVDSQVTMMFWYRQQPGQSLTLIATANQGSEATYESGFVIDKFPISRPNLTFSTLTVSNMSPEDSSIYLCSLGDTEAFFGQGTRLTVV.

This clonotype was picked up many times. The chain links TRBV15 to TRBJ2-5; TRBD2 matches 8 bases. Losses at the gene ends were 1 base for V and 2 bases for J; bases not matched to a gene: 6. The length of the CDR3 is 16 residues. Germline loops: CDR1 LNHNV, CDR2 YYDKDF (reference sequence). The CDR3 is CATSRALAGTQETQYF. As DNA, the CDR3 is TGTGCCACCAGCAGAGCCCTAGCGGGTACTCAAGAGACCCAGTACTTC.

This chain joins TRBV29-1 and TRBJ1-2, with D perhaps matching TRBD1 (5 bases). The CDR3 is made up of 12 amino acids. CDR1 is SQVTM and CDR2 is ANQGSEA in the germline V gene. V dropped 5 bases and J dropped 4 bases, with 11 bases sitting between them. DNA for the CDR3: TGCAGCGTTCTAGGGGTAATCTATGGCTACACCTTC. It is translated as CSVLGVIYGYTF.

This clonotype was counted a single time. The chain joins TRBV24-1 to TRBJ1-2, with no clear D. CDR1 KGHDR and CDR2 SFDVKD come from the germline V gene. The CDR3 loop spans 9 amino acids. V lost 7 bases, J lost 12 bases, and 8 bases lay in between. The CDR3 loop is CATRLGDTF. For the CDR3, the DNA is TGTGCCACCAGGCTTGGGGACACCTTC.

V gene TRBV29-1 combines with J gene TRBJ1-2; D not resolved. The CDR3 extends over 14 amino acids. V was shortened by 4 bases and J by 7 bases, with 19 bases between the two germline ends. In germline, CDR1 is SQVTM, CDR2 ANQGSEA. CDR3 in DNA: TGCAGCGTTGCCAGCAGTCTGGGGAAGGCTGGCTACACCTTC. This encodes CSVASSLGKAGYTF.

J is TRBJ1-6 and V is TRBV12-3 or TRBV12-4; no reliable D call. Trimming took 7 bases from V and 4 from J, leaving 11 bases between them. The CDR3 length is 14 residues. The CDR3 spells CASTRVLYNSPLHF. CDR3 nucleotides: TGTGCCAGCACCCGGGTCCTTTATAATTCACCCCTCCACTTT.

This sequence joins TRBV20-1 and TRBJ1-1, with 9 bases fitting TRBD1. V lost 6 bases to trimming and J lost 7 bases; unmatched junction nucleotides: 9. The germline CDR1 and CDR2 sequences are DFQATT and SNEGSKA (reference sequence). This CDR3 has 13 residues. DNA of the CDR3: TGCAGTGCGCCTCGACAGGGGGTCGATGAAGCTTTCTTT. This sequence encodes CSAPRQGVDEAFF.

This clonotype was seen a few times. V usage is TRBV5-1 and J usage is TRBJ1-1; D unclear. The germline gives CDR1 SGHRS, CDR2 YFSETQ. This CDR3 contains 13 residues. V was cut by 2 bases and J by 3 bases, with 8 bases left in between. DNA of the CDR3: TGCGCCAGCAGCTTCGCCGGGGACACTGAAGCTTTCTTT. It translates to CASSFAGDTEAFF.

This clonotype was seen repeatedly, ten times or more. The gene calls are TRBV7-8 and TRBJ1-5; D is perhaps TRBD1 (6 bases). V was pared by 6 bases and J by 3 bases, with 18 bases between. There are 16 residues in the CDR3. CDR1 is SGHVS and CDR2 is FQNEAQ in the germline V gene. The DNA for the CDR3 is TGTGCCAGCAGTATGTTCCCAGGACAGCTCAATCAGCCCCAGCATTTT. As protein: CASSMFPGQLNQPQHF.

This clonotype was recorded at least ten times. V gene TRBV7-2 combines with J gene TRBJ1-2; 8 bases align to TRBD1. This CDR3 contains 15 residues. Trimming removed 4 bases from V and 8 bases from J; junction bases left unmatched: 12. The V gene's germline CDR1 is SGHTA and CDR2 FQGNSA. Written as DNA, the CDR3 is TGTGCCAGCAGCTACTACCTCCAGGGGGCAGAGGGCTACACCTTC. Translating gives CASSYYLQGAEGYTF.

This clonotype was seen a few times. This sequence joins TRBV7-8 and TRBJ1-5; D remains unclear. From germline, CDR1 is SGHVS and CDR2 FQNEAQ. The CDR3 loop spans 16 amino acids. The V end lost 1 base, the J end lost 0 bases, and 10 bases lay between the germline ends. The CDR3 loop reads CASSLVAGSSNQPQHF. CDR3 in DNA: TGTGCCAGCAGCTTAGTCGCAGGTAGTAGCAATCAGCCCCAGCATTTT.